What follows is one TCR beta chain and its context. What it binds is not known. V was trimmed by 6 bases and J by 2 bases, leaving 11 bases between them. The CDR3 totals 13 residues. Germline V gene sequence: CDR1 SEHNR, CDR2 FQNEAQ (reference sequence). The data were taken from a study of cytomegalovirus exposure and HLA in healthy donors. Across the whole study: For the approximately 400 genotyped donors, roughly 81% fell within the Caucasian-associated ancestry cluster.

Study-wide points: Prior analysis indicated that the majority of TCR beta V segments exhibited productivity approximately 87% or approximately 30% of the time. In vitro work confirmed that three CMV-associated chains recognize CMV antigens.

Researchers ran the PCR with 60 Vbeta and 13 Jbeta primers. TCRdb's table, derived via immunoSEQ multiplex PCR, lists solely in-frame clones and lacks some. Of 140,000 to 150,000 clones listed, about 82% were seen once; the top ten hold 4% to 4.5%. The V call is TRBV7-9, the J call TRBJ2-7; maybe TRBD2 (5 bases). This receptor was identified in a middle-aged woman in good health and CMV-seropositive. The sequenced material came from PBMCs. The CDR3 loop reads CASSSDFTYEQYF. For the CDR3, the DNA is TGTGCCAGCAGTTCGGACTTCACCTACGAGCAGTACTTC.